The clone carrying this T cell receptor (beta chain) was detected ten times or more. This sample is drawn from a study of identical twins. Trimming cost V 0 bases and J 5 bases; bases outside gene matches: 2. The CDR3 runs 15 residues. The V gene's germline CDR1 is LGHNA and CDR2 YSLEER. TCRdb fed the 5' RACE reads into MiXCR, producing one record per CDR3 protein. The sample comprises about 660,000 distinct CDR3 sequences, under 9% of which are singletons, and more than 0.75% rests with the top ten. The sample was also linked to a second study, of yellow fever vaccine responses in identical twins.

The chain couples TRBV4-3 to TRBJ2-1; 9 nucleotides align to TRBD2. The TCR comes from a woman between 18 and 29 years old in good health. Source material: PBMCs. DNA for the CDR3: TGCGCCAGCAGCCAAGAAGGGACTAGCCACAATGAGCAGTTCTTC. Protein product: CASSQEGTSHNEQFF.